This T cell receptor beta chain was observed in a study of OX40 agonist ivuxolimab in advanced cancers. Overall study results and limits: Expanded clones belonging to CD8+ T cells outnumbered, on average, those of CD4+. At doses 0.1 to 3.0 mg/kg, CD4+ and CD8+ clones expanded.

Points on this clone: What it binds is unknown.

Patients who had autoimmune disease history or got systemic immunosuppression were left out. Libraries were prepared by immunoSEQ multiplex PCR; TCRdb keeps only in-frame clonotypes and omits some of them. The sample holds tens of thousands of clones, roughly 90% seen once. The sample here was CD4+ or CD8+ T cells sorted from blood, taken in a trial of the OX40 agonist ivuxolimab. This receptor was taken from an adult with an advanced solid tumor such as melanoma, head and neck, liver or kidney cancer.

CDR3 in amino acids: CSVSQGREETQYF. The CDR3 DNA follows: TGCAGCGTCTCACAGGGGCGGGAAGAGACCCAGTACTTC. The V call is TRBV29-1, the J call TRBJ2-5; 7 bases align to TRBD1. The junction had 7 bases not matched to a gene; V was cut back by 6 bases and J by 3 bases. This CDR3 region has 13 residues. CDR1 is SQVTM, CDR2 ANQGSEA, per germline.